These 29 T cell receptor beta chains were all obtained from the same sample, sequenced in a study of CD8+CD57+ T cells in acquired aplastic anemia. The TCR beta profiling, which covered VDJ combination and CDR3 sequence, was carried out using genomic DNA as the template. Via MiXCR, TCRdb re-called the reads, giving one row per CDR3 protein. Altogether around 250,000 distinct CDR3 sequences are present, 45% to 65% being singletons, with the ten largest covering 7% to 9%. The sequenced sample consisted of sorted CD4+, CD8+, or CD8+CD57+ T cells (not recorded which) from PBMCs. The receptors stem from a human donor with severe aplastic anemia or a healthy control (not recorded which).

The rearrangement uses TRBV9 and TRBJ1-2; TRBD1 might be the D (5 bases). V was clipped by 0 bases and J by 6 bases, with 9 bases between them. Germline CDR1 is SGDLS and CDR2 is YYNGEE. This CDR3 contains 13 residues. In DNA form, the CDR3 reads TGTGCCAGCAGCGTAGCTCCGGGGGATGGCTACACCTTC. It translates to CASSVAPGDGYTF. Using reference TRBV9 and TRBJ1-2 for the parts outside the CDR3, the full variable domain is DSGVTQTPKHLITATGQRVTLRCSPRSGDLSVYWYQQSLDQGLQFLIQYYNGEERAKGNILERFSAQQFPDLHSELNLSSLELGDSALYFCASSVAPGDGYTFGSGTRLTVV.

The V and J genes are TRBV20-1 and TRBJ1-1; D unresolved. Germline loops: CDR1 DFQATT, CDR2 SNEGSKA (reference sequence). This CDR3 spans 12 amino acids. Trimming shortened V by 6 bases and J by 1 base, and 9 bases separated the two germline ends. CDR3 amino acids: CSAQVGNTEAFF. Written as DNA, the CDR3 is TGCAGTGCCCAGGTGGGGAACACTGAAGCTTTCTTT.

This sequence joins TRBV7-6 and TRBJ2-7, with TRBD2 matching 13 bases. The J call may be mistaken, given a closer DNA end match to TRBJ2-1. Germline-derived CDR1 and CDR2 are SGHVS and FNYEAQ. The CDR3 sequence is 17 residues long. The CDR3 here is CASSLGPTSGRGYEQFF. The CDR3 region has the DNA TGTGCCAGCAGCTTAGGGCCAACTAGCGGGAGGGGCTATGAGCAGTTCTTC.

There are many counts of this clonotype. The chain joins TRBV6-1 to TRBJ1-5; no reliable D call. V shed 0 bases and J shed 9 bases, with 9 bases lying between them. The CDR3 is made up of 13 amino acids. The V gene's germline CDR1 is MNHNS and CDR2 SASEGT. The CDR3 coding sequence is TGTGCCAGCAGTGAAGCGTCAGTTGGGCCCCAGCATTTT. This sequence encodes CASSEASVGPQHF.

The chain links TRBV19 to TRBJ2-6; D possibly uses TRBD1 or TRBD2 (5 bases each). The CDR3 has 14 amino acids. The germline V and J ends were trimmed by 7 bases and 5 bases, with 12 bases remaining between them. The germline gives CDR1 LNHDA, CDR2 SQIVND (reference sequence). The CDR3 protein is CASTLGTRANVLTF. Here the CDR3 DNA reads TGTGCCAGTACTCTAGGGACGAGGGCCAACGTCCTGACTTTC. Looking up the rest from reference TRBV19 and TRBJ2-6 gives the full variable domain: DGGITQSPKYLFRKEGQNVTLSCEQNLNHDAMYWYRQDPGQGLRLIYYSQIVNDFQKGDIAEGYSVSREKKESFPLTVTSAQKNPTAFYLCASTLGTRANVLTFGAGSRLTVL.

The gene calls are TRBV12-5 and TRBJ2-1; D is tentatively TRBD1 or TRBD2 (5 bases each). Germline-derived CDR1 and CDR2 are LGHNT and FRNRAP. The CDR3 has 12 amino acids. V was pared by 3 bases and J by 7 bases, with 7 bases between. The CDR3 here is CASGFGANEQFF. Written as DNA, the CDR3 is TGTGCTAGTGGTTTCGGGGCAAATGAGCAGTTCTTC.

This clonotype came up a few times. CDR3 DNA: TGTGCCAGCAGTACCCCAACGAAACAGGGACTAGCGGGGGCCTACGAGCAGTACTTC. Protein: CASSTPTKQGLAGAYEQYF. The chain carries TRBV6-2 or TRBV6-3 and TRBJ2-7; 14 bases are shared with TRBD2. Germline CDR1 MNHEY, CDR2 SVGEGT. V trimming: 5 bases; J trimming: 2 bases; junction bases outside the gene matches: 14. The CDR3 runs to 19 residues.

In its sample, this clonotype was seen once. CDR3 sequence reads: CASREGINSPLHF. CDR3 nucleotides: TGTGCCAGCAGGGAGGGAATTAATTCACCCCTCCACTTT. V usage is TRBV7-9 and J usage is TRBJ1-6; D gene ambiguous. The CDR3 consists of 13 residues. Looked up from germline, CDR1 is SEHNR and CDR2 is FQNEAQ (reference sequence). V was clipped by 6 bases and J by 6 bases, with 9 bases between them.

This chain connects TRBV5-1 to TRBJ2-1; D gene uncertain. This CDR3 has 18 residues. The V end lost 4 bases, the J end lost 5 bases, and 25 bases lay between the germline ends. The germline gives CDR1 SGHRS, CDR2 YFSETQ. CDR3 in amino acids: CASSQFGTGRTDNNEQFF. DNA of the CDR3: TGCGCCAGCAGCCAATTCGGAACGGGTCGCACAGATAACAATGAGCAGTTCTTC.

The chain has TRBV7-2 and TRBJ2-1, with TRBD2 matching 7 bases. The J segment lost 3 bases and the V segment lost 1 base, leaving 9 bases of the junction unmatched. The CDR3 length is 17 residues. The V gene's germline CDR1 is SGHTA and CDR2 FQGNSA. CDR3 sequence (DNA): TGTGCCAGCAGCTTAGGGACTAGTGGCCACTACTACAATGAGCAGTTCTTC. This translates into CASSLGTSGHYYNEQFF.

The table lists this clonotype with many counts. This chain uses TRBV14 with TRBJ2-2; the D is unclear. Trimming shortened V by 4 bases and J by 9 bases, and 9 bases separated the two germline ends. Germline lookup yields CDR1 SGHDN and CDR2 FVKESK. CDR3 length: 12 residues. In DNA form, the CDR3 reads TGTGCCAGCAGCCGCAGCAGCCGGGAGCTGTTTTTT. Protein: CASSRSSRELFF.

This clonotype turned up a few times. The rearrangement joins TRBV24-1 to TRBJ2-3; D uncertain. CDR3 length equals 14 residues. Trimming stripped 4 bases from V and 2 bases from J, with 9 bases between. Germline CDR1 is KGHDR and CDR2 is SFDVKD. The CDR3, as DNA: TGTGCCACCAGTGAAGTCTTATACACAGATACGCAGTATTTT. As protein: CATSEVLYTDTQYF.

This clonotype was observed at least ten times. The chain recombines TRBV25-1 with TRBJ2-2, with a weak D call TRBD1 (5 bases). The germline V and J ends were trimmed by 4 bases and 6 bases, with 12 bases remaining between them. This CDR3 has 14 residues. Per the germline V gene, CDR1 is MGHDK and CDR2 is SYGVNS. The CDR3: CASSGFAGSGELFF. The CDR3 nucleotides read TGTGCCAGCAGTGGATTCGCAGGGTCCGGGGAGCTGTTTTTT.

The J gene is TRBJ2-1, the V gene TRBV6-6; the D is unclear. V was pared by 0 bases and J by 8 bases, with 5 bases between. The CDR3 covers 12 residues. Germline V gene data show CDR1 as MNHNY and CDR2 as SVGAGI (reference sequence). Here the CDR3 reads CASSYSWDEQFF. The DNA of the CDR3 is TGTGCCAGCAGTTACTCTTGGGATGAGCAGTTCTTC.

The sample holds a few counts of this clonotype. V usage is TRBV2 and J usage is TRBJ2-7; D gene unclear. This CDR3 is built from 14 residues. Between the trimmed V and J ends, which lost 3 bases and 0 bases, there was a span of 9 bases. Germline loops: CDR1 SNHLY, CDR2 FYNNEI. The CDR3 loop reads CASSDGRISYEQYF. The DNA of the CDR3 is TGTGCCAGCAGTGACGGACGCATCTCCTACGAGCAGTACTTC.

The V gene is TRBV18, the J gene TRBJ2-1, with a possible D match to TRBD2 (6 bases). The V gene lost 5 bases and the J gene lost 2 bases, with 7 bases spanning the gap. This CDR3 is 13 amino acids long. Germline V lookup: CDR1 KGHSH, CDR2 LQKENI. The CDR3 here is CASSSSAYNEQFF. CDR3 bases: TGTGCCAGCTCATCTAGCGCCTACAATGAGCAGTTCTTC.

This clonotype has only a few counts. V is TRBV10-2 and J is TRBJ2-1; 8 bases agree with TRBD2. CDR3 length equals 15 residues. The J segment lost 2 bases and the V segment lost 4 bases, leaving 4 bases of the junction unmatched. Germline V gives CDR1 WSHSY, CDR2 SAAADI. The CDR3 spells CASSVAGPPYNEQFF. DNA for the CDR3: TGCGCCAGCAGTGTAGCGGGACCACCCTACAATGAGCAGTTCTTC.

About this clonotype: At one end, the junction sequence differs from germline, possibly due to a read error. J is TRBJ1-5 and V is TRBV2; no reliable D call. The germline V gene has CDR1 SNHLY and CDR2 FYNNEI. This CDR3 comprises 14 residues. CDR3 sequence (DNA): TGTGCCAGCAGCGCAAGTAGTAGCGATCAGCCCCAGCATTTT. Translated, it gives CASSASSSDQPQHF.

In nucleotides, the CDR3 is TGTGCCAGCCACGGGGGTGATGGCTACACCTTC. This codes for CASHGGDGYTF. The rearrangement joins TRBV25-1 to TRBJ1-2, with D tentatively TRBD1 (5 bases). V gave up 8 bases and J gave up 6 bases, with 10 bases separating them. Looked up from germline, CDR1 is MGHDK and CDR2 is SYGVNS. The CDR3 is 11 amino acids.

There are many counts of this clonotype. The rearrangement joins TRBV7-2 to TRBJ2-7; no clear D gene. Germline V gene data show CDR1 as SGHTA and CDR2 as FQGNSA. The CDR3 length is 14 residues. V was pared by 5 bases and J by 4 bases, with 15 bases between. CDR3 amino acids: CASSLRNYYYEQYF. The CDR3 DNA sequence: TGTGCCAGCAGCCTTAGAAACTATTATTACGAGCAGTACTTC. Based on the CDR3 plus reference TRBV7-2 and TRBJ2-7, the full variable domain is GAGVSQSPSNKVTEKGKDVELRCDPISGHTALYWYRQSLGQGLEFLIYFQGNSAPDKSGLPSDRFSAERTGGSVSTLTIQRTQQEDSAVYLCASSLRNYYYEQYFGPGTRLTVT.

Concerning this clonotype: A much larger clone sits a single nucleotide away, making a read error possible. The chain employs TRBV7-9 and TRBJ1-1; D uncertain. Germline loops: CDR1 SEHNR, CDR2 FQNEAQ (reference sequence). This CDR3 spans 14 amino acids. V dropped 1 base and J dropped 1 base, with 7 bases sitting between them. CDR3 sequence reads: CASSLEQPNTEAFF. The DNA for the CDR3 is TGTGCCAGCAGCTTAGAACAGCCGAACACTGAAGCTTTCTTT.

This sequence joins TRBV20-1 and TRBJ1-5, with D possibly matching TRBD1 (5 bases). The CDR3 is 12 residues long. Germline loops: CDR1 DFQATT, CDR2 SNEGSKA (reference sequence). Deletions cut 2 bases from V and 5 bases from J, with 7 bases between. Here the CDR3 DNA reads TGCAGTGCTAGACGGGGGGATCAGCCCCAGCATTTT. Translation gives CSARRGDQPQHF.

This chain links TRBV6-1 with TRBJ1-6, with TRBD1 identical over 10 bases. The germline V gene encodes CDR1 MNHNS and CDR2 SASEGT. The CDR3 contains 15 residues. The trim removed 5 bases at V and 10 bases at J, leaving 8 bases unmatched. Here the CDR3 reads CASSPSGQGRSPLHF. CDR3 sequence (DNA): TGTGCCAGCAGTCCTTCGGGACAGGGGCGCTCACCCCTCCACTTT.

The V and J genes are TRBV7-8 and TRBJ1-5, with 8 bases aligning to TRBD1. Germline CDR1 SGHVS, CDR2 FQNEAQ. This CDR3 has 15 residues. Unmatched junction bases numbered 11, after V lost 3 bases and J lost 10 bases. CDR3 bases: TGTGCCAGCAGCTTTTCCCCGTCAGGGGGCTCACCCCAGCATTTT. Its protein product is CASSFSPSGGSPQHF.

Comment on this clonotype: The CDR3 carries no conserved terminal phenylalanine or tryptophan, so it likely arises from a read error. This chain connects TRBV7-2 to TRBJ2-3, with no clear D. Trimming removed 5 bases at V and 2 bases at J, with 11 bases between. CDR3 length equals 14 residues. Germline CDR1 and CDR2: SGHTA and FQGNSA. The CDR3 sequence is CASSQSAVTDTQYL. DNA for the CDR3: TGTGCCAGCAGCCAGTCGGCAGTCACAGATACGCAGTATCTT.

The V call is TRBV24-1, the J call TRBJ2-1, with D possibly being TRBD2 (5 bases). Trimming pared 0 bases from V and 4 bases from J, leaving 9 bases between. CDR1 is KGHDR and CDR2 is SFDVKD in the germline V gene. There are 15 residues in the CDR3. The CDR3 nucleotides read TGTGCCACCAGTGATTTGCCGGGGAGATACAATGAGCAGTTCTTC. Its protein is CATSDLPGRYNEQFF.

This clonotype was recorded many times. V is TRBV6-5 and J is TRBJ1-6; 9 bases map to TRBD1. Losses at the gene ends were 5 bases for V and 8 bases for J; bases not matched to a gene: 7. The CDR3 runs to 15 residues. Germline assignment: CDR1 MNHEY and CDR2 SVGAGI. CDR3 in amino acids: CASSKGTGWYSPLHF. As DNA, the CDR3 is TGTGCCAGCAGTAAGGGGACAGGGTGGTATTCACCCCTCCACTTT.

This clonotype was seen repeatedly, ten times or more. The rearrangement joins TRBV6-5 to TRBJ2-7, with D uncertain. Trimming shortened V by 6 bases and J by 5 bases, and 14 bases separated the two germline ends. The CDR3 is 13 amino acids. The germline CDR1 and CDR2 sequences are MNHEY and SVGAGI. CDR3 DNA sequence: TGTGCCAGCAGGCCCCCTACAGAAAACGAGCAGTACTTC. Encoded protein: CASRPPTENEQYF.

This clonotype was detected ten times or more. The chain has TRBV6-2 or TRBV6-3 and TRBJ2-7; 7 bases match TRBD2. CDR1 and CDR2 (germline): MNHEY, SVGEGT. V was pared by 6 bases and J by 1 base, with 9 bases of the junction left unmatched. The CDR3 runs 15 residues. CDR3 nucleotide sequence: TGTGCCAGCAGCCTATTGCTAGCGGTTTCCTACGAGCAGTACTTC. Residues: CASSLLLAVSYEQYF.